This T cell receptor beta chain was retrieved from a study of monozygotic twins with inflammatory bowel disease. Study-wide results and caveats: IBD patients displayed reduced TCRbeta diversity (inverse Simpson) when set against healthy co-twins.

UMIs containing a 6-nucleotide sample barcode were added via template switching. TCRdb reprocessed the 5' RACE reads; each CDR3 protein has one entry and no DNA is given. The sample includes fewer than 350,000 distinct CDR3 sequences. CDR3 size: 16 residues. The germline V gene encodes CDR1 MDHEN and CDR2 SYDVKM. A word on this clonotype: Antigen specificity is unknown.

The specimen was blood. The V and J genes are TRBV28 and TRBJ2-1; without DNA, the TCRdb call of TRBD1 cannot be checked. The sequence derives from a human donor with ulcerative colitis or Crohn's disease, or a healthy co-twin of an affected twin (not recorded which). Here the CDR3 reads CASSGGQPRSYNEQFF.